This T cell receptor (beta chain) was sequenced for a study of T cells after yellow fever vaccination. Turning to the study itself: The fractions with low cell numbers were processed using SMART-Seq v4 Ultra Low Input. Regarding the study as a whole: CD4 and CD8 compartments shared a small share of clonotypes.

Per germline, CDR1 MNHEY and CDR2 SVGEGT. V was trimmed by 6 bases and J by 3 bases, leaving 15 bases between them. The CDR3 has 15 residues. A remark on this clonotype: The target antigen is unknown.

TCRdb reanalysed the 5' RACE reads using MiXCR and keeps one entry per CDR3 protein. Here the sample spans 200,000 to 300,000 distinct CDR3 sequences, 10% to 15% being singletons. Sequenced material: CD4+ T cells sorted from PBMCs, taken 45 days after the yellow fever booster vaccination. The clonotype originates from a man in his thirties or forties who received the YFV17D yellow fever vaccine. This chain links TRBV6-2 or TRBV6-3 with TRBJ2-1; a weak D match, TRBD2 (6 bases). The CDR3 region has the DNA TGTGCCAGCAGCCGCCGGGACTTTCTCTACAATGAGCAGTTCTTC. This encodes CASSRRDFLYNEQFF.